This T cell receptor (beta chain) comes out of a study of CD8 T cells in ankylosing spondylitis. This clonotype was found many times. The antigen is unknown. Germline assignment: CDR1 MNHNS and CDR2 SASEGT. The CDR3 spans 14 residues. Trimming left V 10 bases short and J 6 bases short, with 19 bases between. Whole-study findings and limits: Characteristic, it appeared, of ankylosing spondylitis blood was a TCR beta motif of roughly 8 highly homologous variants.

TCRdb fed the 5' RACE reads into MiXCR, producing one record per CDR3 protein. Altogether about 190,000 distinct CDR3 sequences are present, 13% being singletons, with the ten largest covering 8% to 13%. The sequence was obtained from a female donor with ankylosing spondylitis or in good health (not recorded which). Sequencing was carried out using blood, either unsorted or a sorted T cell fraction (not recorded which). The chain couples TRBV6-1 to TRBJ2-1; tentative D call: TRBD2 (7 bases). CDR3 amino acids: CATQRDIYANEQFF. In nucleotides, the CDR3 is TGTGCCACCCAGCGGGACATCTACGCCAATGAGCAGTTCTTC.